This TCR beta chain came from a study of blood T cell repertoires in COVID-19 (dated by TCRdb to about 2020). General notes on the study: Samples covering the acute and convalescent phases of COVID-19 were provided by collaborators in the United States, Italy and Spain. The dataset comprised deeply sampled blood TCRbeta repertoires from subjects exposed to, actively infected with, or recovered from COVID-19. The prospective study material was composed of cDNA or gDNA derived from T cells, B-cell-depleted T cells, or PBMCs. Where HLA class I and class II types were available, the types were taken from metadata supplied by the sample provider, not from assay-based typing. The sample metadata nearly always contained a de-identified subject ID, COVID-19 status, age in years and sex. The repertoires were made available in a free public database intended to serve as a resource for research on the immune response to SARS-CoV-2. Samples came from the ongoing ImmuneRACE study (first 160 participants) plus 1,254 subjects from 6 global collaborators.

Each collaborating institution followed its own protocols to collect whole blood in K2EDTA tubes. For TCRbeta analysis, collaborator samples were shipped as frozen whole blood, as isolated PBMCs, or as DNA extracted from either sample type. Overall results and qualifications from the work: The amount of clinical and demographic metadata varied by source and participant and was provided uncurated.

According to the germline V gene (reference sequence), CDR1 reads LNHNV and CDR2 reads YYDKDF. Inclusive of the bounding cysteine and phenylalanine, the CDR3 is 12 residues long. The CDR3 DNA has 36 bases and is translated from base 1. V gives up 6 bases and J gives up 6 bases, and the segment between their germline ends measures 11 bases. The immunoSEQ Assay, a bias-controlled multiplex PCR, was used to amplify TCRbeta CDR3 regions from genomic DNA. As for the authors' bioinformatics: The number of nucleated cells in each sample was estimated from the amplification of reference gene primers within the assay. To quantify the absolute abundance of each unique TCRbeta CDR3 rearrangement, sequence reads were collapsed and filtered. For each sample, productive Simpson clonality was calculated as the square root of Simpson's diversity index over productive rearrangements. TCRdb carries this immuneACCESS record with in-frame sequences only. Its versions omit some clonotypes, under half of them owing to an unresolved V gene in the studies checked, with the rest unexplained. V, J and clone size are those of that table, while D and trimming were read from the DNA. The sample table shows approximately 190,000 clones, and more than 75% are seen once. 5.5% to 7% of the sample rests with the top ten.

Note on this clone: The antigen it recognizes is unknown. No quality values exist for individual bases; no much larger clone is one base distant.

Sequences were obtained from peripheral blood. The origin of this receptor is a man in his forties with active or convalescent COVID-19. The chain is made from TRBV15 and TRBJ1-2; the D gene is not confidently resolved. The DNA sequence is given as TGTGCCACCAGTCATGCGGGTAATGGCTACACCTTC. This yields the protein CATSHAGNGYTF.